The 9 T cell receptor beta chains below come from one sample, sequenced in a study of PD-L1 blockade in urothelial cancer. Only in-frame clones appear in the TCRdb table, and some are missing; sequencing was by immunoSEQ multiplex PCR. The sample carries fewer than 50,000 clones, around 90% recorded once. The source material was PBMCs, sampled around atezolizumab (anti-PD-L1) treatment. These receptors all come from a man in his 70s with urothelial cancer.

The gene calls are TRBV27 and TRBJ1-5; D is possibly TRBD1 (5 bases). In germline, CDR1 is MNHEY, CDR2 SMNVEV (reference sequence). Trimming took off 5 bases at V and 2 bases at J, with 13 bases between the two ends. There are 15 residues in the CDR3. CDR3 loop: CASSRAGYGNQPQHF. The CDR3 bases are TGTGCCAGCAGTCGAGCAGGGTACGGCAATCAGCCCCAGCATTTT.

A single count supports this clone. This sequence joins TRBV19 and TRBJ2-6, with D possibly matching TRBD2 (6 bases). CDR1 LNHDA and CDR2 SQIVND come from the germline V gene (reference sequence). The CDR3 runs 15 residues. Trimming stripped 4 bases from V and 4 bases from J, with 11 bases between. CDR3 region: CASSTGRGGANVLTF. The DNA for the CDR3 is TGTGCCAGTAGTACAGGGCGGGGAGGGGCCAACGTCCTGACTTTC. Variable domain in full (rest from reference TRBV19 and TRBJ2-6): DGGITQSPKYLFRKEGQNVTLSCEQNLNHDAMYWYRQDPGQGLRLIYYSQIVNDFQKGDIAEGYSVSREKKESFPLTVTSAQKNPTAFYLCASSTGRGGANVLTFGAGSRLTVL.

The rearrangement uses TRBV7-3 and TRBJ2-1; no firm D call. The CDR3 covers 14 residues. Per germline, CDR1 SGHTA and CDR2 FQGTGA. Trimming pared 1 base from V and 0 bases from J, leaving 4 bases between. The CDR3: CASSLSGSYNEQFF. Here the CDR3 DNA reads TGTGCCAGCAGCTTAAGCGGCTCCTACAATGAGCAGTTCTTC.

The rearrangement uses TRBV10-3 and TRBJ2-6; D is uncertain. Per the germline V gene, CDR1 is ENHRY and CDR2 is SYGVKD. The germline V and J ends were trimmed by 8 bases and 0 bases, with 5 bases remaining between them. The CDR3 extends over 13 amino acids. CDR3 in DNA: TGTGCCATCGGCATCTCTGGGGCCAACGTCCTGACTTTC. Protein: CAIGISGANVLTF.

V gene TRBV6-6 combines with J gene TRBJ1-2; maybe TRBD1 (6 bases). V lost 2 bases and J lost 2, with 9 bases in between. The CDR3 extends over 14 amino acids. Germline V gene data show CDR1 as MNHNY and CDR2 as SVGAGI (reference sequence). The CDR3: CASSYGGQNYGYTF. CDR3 nucleotides: TGTGCCAGCAGTTACGGCGGACAGAACTATGGCTACACCTTC.

The rearrangement uses TRBV11-2 and TRBJ1-2; 8 bases line up with TRBD1. Germline CDR1 and CDR2: SGHAT and FQNNGV. This CDR3 contains 15 residues. V shed 0 bases and J 4 bases; nucleotides not matched to a gene: 4. This CDR3 reads CASSLDRTGSYGYTF. The CDR3 DNA is TGTGCCAGCAGCTTAGACCGGACAGGGAGCTATGGCTACACCTTC.

Here the CDR3 DNA reads TGTGCCAGCTGGACAGGGCAGACCGGGGAGCTGTTTTTT. Residues: CASWTGQTGELFF. V is TRBV28 and J is TRBJ2-2; 8 bases line up with TRBD1. V lost 8 bases to trimming and J lost 5 bases; unmatched junction nucleotides: 4. Germline values: CDR1 MDHEN, CDR2 SYDVKM. This CDR3 contains 13 residues.

CDR3 DNA: TGTGCCAGCAGGTTGCCTGGGAGGGGGACTGAAGCTTTCTTT. Translating it yields CASRLPGRGTEAFF. The chain uses TRBV27 and TRBJ1-1; TRBD1 is a possible D gene (6 bases). This CDR3 comprises 14 residues. In germline, CDR1 is MNHEY, CDR2 SMNVEV (reference sequence). V was clipped by 6 bases and J by 5 bases, with 16 bases between them.

V gene TRBV4-1 combines with J gene TRBJ2-7; the match to TRBD2 covers 13 bases. The V gene end was trimmed by 1 base and the J gene end by 5 bases; junction bases not matched to a gene: 11. CDR1 is MGHRA, CDR2 YSYEKL, per germline. The CDR3 consists of 18 residues. CDR3 DNA sequence: TGCGCCAGCAGCCAAGTTGATATGGGACTAGCGGGATTGCACGAGCAGTACTTC. It codes for CASSQVDMGLAGLHEQYF.